Listed below are T cell receptor beta chains from one sample, sequenced in a study of T cell responses to AZD1222 COVID-19 vaccine. Generated by immunoSEQ multiplex PCR, the TCRdb table keeps only in-frame clones and is missing some. The sample lists roughly 120,000 clones; around 90% were seen once. This sample comprised peripheral blood, obtained on day 0 of AZD1222 vaccination. These receptors were collected from an adult in good health. CDR3s include the opening cysteine and the closing phenylalanine or tryptophan. D genes are given only for firm matches. A row's size may be missing; if present it is once, few, many or a size class.

CDR3 protein: CATSRVGGPLETQYF
CDR3 DNA: TGTGCCACCAGCAGAGTAGGGGGGCCGTTAGAGACCCAGTACTTC
clone size: -
D gene: -
V gene: TRBV15
J gene: TRBJ2-5

CDR3 protein: CASSLAYYEQYF
CDR3 DNA: TGTGCCAGCAGTTTGGCGTACTACGAGCAGTACTTC
clone size: -
D gene: -
V gene: TRBV28
J gene: TRBJ2-7

CDR3 protein: CASSLYWPLRRGKTDTQYF
CDR3 DNA: TGTGCCAGCAGTTTATATTGGCCCCTTAGACGCGGTAAGACAGATACGCAGTATTTT
clone size: -
D gene: -
V gene: TRBV28
J gene: TRBJ2-3

CDR3 protein: CARSFRLAGSAKNIQYF
CDR3 DNA: TGTGCCAGAAGCTTTAGACTAGCGGGGAGCGCCAAAAACATTCAGTACTTC
clone size: -
D gene: TRBD2
V gene: TRBV5-3
J gene: TRBJ2-4

CDR3 protein: CASSFSGLAGYNEQFF
CDR3 DNA: TGTGCCAGCAGTTTTTCAGGACTAGCGGGCTACAATGAGCAGTTCTTC
clone size: -
D gene: TRBD2
V gene: TRBV27
J gene: TRBJ2-1

CDR3 protein: CTSSRGLVALASYNEQFF
CDR3 DNA: TGCACCAGCAGCCGGGGACTAGTGGCTTTGGCGTCCTACAATGAGCAGTTCTTC
clone size: -
D gene: -
V gene: TRBV1
J gene: TRBJ2-1

CDR3 protein: CASSVGQGRTEAFF
CDR3 DNA: TGTGCCAGCAGCGTGGGACAGGGAAGGACTGAAGCTTTCTTT
clone size: -
D gene: TRBD1
V gene: TRBV9
J gene: TRBJ1-1

CDR3 protein: CASTGWGSDYEQYF
CDR3 DNA: TGTGCCAGCACGGGCTGGGGTTCGGACTACGAGCAGTACTTC
clone size: -
D gene: -
V gene: TRBV2
J gene: TRBJ2-7

CDR3 protein: CASSLMGKTQYF
CDR3 DNA: TGTGCCAGCAGCCTCATGGGCAAGACCCAGTACTTC
clone size: -
D gene: -
V gene: TRBV5-6
J gene: TRBJ2-5

CDR3 protein: CASSLARGWEKLFF
CDR3 DNA: TGTGCCAGCAGTTTGGCCCGGGGGTGGGAAAAACTGTTTTTT
clone size: -
D gene: -
V gene: TRBV28
J gene: TRBJ1-4

CDR3 protein: CASSGQGGGYTF
CDR3 DNA: TGTGCCAGCAGTGGGCAGGGAGGGGGCTACACCTTC
clone size: -
D gene: -
V gene: TRBV2
J gene: TRBJ1-2

CDR3 protein: CASSRGLVPTGELFF
CDR3 DNA: TGTGCCAGCAGCCGGGGACTAGTCCCAACCGGGGAGCTGTTTTTT
clone size: -
D gene: TRBD2
V gene: TRBV7-3
J gene: TRBJ2-2

CDR3 protein: CASSPGTGPSNTEAFF
CDR3 DNA: TGCGCCAGCAGCCCAGGGACAGGGCCTTCGAACACTGAAGCTTTCTTT
clone size: -
D gene: TRBD1
V gene: TRBV4-1
J gene: TRBJ1-1

CDR3 protein: CASSQGLDIGGNTIYF
CDR3 DNA: TGTGCCAGCAGCCAAGGCTTAGACATAGGCGGAAACACCATATATTTT
clone size: -
D gene: -
V gene: TRBV4-2
J gene: TRBJ1-3

CDR3 protein: CASSQVVGASGRDLQETQYF
CDR3 DNA: TGTGCCAGCAGCCAAGTGGTTGGGGCTAGCGGGAGGGACTTACAAGAGACCCAGTACTTC
clone size: few
D gene: TRBD2
V gene: TRBV3-1/TRBV3-2
J gene: TRBJ2-5

CDR3 protein: CASSSRLAGQETQYF
CDR3 DNA: TGTGCCAGCAGCTCCCGACTAGCGGGACAAGAGACCCAGTACTTC
clone size: -
D gene: TRBD2
V gene: TRBV7-9
J gene: TRBJ2-5

CDR3 protein: CSVSGADTDTQYF
CDR3 DNA: TGCAGCGTATCGGGGGCTGATACAGATACGCAGTATTTT
clone size: -
D gene: -
V gene: TRBV29-1
J gene: TRBJ2-3

CDR3 protein: CASSKPGLHTDTQYF
CDR3 DNA: TGTGCCAGCAGTAAACCGGGACTACACACAGATACGCAGTATTTT
clone size: -
D gene: TRBD2
V gene: TRBV27
J gene: TRBJ2-3